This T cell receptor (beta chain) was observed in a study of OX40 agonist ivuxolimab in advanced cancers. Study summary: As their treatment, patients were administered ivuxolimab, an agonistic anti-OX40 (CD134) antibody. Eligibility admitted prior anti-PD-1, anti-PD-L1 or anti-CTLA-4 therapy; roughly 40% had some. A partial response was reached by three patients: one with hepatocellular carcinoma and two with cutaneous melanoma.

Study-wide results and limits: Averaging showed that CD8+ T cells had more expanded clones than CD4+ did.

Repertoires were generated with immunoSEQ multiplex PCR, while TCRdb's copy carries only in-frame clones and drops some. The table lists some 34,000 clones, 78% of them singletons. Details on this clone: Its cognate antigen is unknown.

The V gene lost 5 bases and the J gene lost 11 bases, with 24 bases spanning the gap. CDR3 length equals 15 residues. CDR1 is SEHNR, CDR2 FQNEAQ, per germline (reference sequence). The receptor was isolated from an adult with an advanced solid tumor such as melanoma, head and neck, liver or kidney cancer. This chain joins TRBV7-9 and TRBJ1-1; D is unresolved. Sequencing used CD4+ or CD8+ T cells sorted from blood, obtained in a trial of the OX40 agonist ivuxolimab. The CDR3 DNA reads TGTGCCAGCAGCCAACTCCTCCTCCGGACGGCCCCCGCTTTCTTT. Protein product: CASSQLLLRTAPAFF.